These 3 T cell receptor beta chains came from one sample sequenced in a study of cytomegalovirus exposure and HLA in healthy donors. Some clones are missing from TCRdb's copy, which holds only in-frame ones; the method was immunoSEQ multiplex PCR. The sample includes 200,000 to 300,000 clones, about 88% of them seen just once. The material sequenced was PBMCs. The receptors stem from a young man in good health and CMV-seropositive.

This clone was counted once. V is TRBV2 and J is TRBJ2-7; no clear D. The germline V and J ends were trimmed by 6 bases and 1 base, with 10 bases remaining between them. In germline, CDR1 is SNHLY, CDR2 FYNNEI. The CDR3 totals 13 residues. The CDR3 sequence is CASRDLLSYEQYF. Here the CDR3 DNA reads TGTGCCAGCAGGGACCTCTTGTCCTACGAGCAGTACTTC.

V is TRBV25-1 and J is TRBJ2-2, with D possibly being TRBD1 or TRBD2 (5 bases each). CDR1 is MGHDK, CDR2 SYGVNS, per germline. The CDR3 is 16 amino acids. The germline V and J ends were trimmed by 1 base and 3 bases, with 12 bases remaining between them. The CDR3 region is CASSEFVGDYTGELFF. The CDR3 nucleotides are TGTGCCAGCAGTGAATTTGTGGGGGATTACACCGGGGAGCTGTTTTTT.

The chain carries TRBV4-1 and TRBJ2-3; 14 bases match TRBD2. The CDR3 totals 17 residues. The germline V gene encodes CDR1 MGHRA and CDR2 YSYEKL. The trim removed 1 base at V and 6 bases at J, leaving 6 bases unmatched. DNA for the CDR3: TGCGCCAGCAGCCAAGCTAGACTAGCGGGAGGGATGGATACGCAGTATTTT. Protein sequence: CASSQARLAGGMDTQYF.